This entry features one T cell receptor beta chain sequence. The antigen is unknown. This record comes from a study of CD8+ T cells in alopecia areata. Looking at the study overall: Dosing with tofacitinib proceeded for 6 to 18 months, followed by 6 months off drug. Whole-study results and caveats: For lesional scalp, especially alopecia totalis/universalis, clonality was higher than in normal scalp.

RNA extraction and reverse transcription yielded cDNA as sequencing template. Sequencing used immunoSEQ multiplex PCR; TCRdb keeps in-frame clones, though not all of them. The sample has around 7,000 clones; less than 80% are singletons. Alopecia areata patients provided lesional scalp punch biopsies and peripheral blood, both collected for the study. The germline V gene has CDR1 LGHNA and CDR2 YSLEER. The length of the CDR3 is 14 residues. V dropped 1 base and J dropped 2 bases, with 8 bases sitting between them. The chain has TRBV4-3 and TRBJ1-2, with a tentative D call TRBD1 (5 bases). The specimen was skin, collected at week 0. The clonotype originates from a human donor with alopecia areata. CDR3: CASSQATVNYGYTF. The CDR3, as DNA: TGCGCCAGCAGCCAAGCGACAGTAAACTATGGCTACACCTTC.